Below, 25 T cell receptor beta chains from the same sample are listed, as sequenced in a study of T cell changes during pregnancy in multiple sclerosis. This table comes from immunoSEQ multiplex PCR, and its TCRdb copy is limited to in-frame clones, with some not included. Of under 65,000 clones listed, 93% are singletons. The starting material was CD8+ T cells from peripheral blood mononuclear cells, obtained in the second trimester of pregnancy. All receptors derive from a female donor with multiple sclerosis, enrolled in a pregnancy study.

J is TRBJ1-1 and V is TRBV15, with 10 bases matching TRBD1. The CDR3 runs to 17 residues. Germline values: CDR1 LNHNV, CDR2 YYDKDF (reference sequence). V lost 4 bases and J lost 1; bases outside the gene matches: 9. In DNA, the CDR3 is TGTGCCACCAGCACCCTACTGACAGGGGGCTCGAACACTGAAGCTTTCTTT. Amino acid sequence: CATSTLLTGGSNTEAFF.

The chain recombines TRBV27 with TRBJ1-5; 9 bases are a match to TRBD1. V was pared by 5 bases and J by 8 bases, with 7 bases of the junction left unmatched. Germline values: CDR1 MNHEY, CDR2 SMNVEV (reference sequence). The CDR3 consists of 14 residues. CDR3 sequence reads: CASSTGTGSKPQHF. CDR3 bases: TGTGCCAGCAGTACGGGGACAGGGTCTAAGCCCCAGCATTTT.

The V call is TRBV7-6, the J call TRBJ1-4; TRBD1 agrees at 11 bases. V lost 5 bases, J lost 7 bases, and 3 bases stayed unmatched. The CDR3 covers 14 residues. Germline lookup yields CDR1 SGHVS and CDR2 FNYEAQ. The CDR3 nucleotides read TGTGCCAGCAGCCAGGGACAGGGGGGTGAAAAACTGTTTTTT. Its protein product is CASSQGQGGEKLFF.

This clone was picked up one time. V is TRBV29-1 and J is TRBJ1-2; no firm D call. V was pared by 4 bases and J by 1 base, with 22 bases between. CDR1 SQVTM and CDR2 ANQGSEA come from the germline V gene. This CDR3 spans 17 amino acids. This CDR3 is CSVVPANEISINYGYTF. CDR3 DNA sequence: TGCAGCGTTGTCCCAGCGAATGAGATCAGCATTAACTATGGCTACACCTTC.

This CDR3 is CASSFLFADTQYF. CDR3 sequence (DNA): TGTGCCAGCAGCTTCTTATTCGCAGATACGCAGTATTTT. The V and J genes are TRBV7-2 and TRBJ2-3; D gene unclear. The germline V gene encodes CDR1 SGHTA and CDR2 FQGNSA. The CDR3 has 13 residues. V dropped 3 bases and J dropped 4 bases, with 8 bases sitting between them. The variable domain in full, completed from reference TRBV7-2 and TRBJ2-3, reads GAGVSQSPSNKVTEKGKDVELRCDPISGHTALYWYRQSLGQGLEFLIYFQGNSAPDKSGLPSDRFSAERTGGSVSTLTIQRTQQEDSAVYLCASSFLFADTQYFGPGTRLTVL.

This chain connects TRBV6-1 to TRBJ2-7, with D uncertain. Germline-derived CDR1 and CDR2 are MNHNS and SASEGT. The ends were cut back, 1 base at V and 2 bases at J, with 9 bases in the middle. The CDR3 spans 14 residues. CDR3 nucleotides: TGTGCCAGCAGTGAAGGAGGCCTACCCTACGAGCAGTACTTC. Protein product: CASSEGGLPYEQYF.

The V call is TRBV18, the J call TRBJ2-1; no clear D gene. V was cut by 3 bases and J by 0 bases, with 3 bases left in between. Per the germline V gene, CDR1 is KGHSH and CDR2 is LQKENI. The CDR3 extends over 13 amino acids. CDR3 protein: CASSPGSYNEQFF. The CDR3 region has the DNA TGTGCCAGCTCACCCGGCTCCTACAATGAGCAGTTCTTC.

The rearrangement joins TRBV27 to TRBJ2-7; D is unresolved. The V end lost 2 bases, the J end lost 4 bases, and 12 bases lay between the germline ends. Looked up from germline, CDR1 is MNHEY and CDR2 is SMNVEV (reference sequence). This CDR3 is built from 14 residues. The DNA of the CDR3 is TGTGCCAGCAGTTTAACGGGTAGTTGGTACGAGCAGTACTTC. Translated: CASSLTGSWYEQYF.

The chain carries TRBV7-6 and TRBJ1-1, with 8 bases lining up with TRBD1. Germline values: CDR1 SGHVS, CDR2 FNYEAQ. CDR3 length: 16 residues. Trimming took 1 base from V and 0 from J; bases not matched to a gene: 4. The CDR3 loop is CASSLGTGYMNTEAFF. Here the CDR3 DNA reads TGTGCCAGCAGCTTAGGGACAGGGTACATGAACACTGAAGCTTTCTTT.

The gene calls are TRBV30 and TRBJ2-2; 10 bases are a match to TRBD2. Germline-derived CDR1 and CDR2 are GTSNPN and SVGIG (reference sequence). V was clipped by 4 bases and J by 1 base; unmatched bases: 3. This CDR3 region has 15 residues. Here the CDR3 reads CAWNRLAGNTGELFF. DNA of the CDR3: TGTGCCTGGAACAGACTAGCGGGGAACACCGGGGAGCTGTTTTTT.

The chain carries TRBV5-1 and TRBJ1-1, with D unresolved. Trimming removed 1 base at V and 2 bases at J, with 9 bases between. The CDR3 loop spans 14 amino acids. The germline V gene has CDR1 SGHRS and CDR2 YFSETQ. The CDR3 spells CASSLRGINTEAFF. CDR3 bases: TGCGCCAGCAGCTTGAGAGGGATAAACACTGAAGCTTTCTTT. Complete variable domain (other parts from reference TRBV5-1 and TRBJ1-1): KAGVTQTPRYLIKTRGQQVTLSCSPISGHRSVSWYQQTPGQGLQFLFEYFSETQRNKGNFPGRFSGRQFSNSRSEMNVSTLELGDSALYLCASSLRGINTEAFFGQGTRLTVV.

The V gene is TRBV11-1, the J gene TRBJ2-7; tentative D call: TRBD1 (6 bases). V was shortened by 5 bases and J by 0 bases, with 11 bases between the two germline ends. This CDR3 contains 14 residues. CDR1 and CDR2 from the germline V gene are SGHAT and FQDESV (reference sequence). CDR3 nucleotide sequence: TGTGCCAGCAGCCCAGGACAGCTCTCCTACGAGCAGTACTTC. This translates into CASSPGQLSYEQYF.

The CDR3 DNA sequence: TGTGCCACCAGCCCCGGCGGTTCCTACGAGCAGTACTTC. It translates to CATSPGGSYEQYF. The chain combines TRBV15 with TRBJ2-7, with D uncertain. This CDR3 region has 13 residues. Deletions cut 5 bases from V and 1 base from J, with 9 bases between. Per germline, CDR1 LNHNV and CDR2 YYDKDF (reference sequence).

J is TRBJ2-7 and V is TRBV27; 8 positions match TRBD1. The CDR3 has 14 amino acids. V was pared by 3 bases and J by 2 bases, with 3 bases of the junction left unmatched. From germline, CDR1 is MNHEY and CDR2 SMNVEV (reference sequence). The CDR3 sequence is CASSLTGDAYEQYF. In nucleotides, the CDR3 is TGTGCCAGCAGTTTGACAGGGGACGCCTACGAGCAGTACTTC.

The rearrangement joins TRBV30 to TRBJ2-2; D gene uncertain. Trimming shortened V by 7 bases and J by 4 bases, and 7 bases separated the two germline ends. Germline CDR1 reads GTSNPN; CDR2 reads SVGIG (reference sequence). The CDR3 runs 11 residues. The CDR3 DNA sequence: TGTGCCTCCACGGGCACCGGGGAGCTGTTTTTT. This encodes CASTGTGELFF.

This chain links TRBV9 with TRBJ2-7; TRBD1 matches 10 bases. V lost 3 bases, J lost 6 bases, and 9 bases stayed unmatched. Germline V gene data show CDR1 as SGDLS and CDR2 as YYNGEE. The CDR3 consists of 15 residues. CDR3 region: CASSGPGTGAGEQYF. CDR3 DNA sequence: TGTGCCAGCAGCGGTCCCGGGACAGGGGCTGGCGAGCAGTACTTC.

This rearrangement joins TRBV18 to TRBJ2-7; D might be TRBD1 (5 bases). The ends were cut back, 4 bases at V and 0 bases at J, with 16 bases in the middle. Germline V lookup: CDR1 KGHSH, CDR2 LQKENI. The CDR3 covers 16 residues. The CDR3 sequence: CASSLPAAGYSYEQYF. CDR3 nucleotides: TGTGCCAGCTCACTCCCGGCAGCAGGGTACTCCTACGAGCAGTACTTC.

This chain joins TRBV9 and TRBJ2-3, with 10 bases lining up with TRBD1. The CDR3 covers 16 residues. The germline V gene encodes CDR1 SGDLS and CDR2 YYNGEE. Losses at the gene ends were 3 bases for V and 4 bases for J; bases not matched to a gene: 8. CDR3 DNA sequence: TGTGCCAGCAGCGCCCTGCCCGGGACAGGGGCAGATACGCAGTATTTT. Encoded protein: CASSALPGTGADTQYF.

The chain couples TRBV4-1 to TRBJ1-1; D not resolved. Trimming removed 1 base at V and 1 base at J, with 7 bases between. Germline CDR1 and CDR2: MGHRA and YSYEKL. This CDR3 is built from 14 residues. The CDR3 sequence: CASSQGPGNTEAFF. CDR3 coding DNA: TGCGCCAGCAGCCAAGGGCCGGGGAACACTGAAGCTTTCTTT.

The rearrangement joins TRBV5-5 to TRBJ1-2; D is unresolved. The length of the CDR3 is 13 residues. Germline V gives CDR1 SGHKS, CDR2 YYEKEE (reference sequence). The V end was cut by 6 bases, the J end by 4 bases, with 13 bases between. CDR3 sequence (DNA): TGTGCCAGCACCCTGGCCCTTGGCTATGGCTACACCTTC. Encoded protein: CASTLALGYGYTF.

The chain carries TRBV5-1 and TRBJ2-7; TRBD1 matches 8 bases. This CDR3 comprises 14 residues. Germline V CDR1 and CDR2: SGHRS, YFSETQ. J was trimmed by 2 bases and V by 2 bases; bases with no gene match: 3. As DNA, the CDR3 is TGCGCCAGCAGCTTACAGGGGGTTCCCTACGAGCAGTACTTC. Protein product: CASSLQGVPYEQYF.

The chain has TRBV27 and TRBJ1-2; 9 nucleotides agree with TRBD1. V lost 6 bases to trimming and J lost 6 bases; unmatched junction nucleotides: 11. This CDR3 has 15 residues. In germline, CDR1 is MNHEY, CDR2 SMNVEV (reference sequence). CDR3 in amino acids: CASSRPGQGADGYTF. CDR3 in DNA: TGTGCCAGCAGCCGTCCGGGACAGGGCGCTGATGGCTACACCTTC.

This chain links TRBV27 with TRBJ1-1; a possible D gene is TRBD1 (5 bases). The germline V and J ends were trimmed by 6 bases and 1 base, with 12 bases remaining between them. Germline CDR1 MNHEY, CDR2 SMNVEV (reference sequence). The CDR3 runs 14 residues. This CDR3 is CASSSDSRNTEAFF. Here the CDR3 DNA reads TGTGCCAGCAGCTCCGACAGCCGGAACACTGAAGCTTTCTTT.

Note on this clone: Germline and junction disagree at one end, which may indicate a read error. CDR3 sequence: CASSQDFSGGNTEAFF. The CDR3 coding sequence is TGTGCCAGCAGCCAAGATTTTTCGGGGGGGAACACTGAAGCTTTCTTT. V gene TRBV4-1 combines with J gene TRBJ1-1, with a weak D call TRBD1 (5 bases). Per the germline V gene, CDR1 is MGHRA and CDR2 is YSYEKL. This CDR3 is built from 16 residues.

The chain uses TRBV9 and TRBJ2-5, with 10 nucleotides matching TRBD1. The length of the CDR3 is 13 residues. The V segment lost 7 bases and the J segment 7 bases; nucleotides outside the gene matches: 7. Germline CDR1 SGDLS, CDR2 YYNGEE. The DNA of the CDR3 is TGTGCCAGCGGAGGGGGACAGGGGCCGACCCAGTACTTC. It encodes CASGGGQGPTQYF.